This T cell receptor beta chain was observed in a study of post-analysis software for immune sequencing data. Unique molecular identifiers were carried by the TCR beta cDNA libraries. MiXCR was run by TCRdb on the PCR reads, yielding one entry per CDR3 protein. The table has hundreds of thousands of distinct CDR3 sequences, just under 30% seen once. General study findings and limits: Several TRBV segments (TRBV5-6, TRBV5-1 and TRBV20-1 among them) occurred more frequently in patients than in controls.

This clonotype was seen only a few times. Antigen: not known. This CDR3 has 15 residues. The germline V gene has CDR1 DFQATT and CDR2 SNEGSKA (reference sequence). Trimming left V 6 bases short and J 2 bases short, with 20 bases between. The chain is built from TRBV20-1 and TRBJ2-7; D unresolved. Sequencing input: blood. The TCR sequence derives from a girl aged 10 to 17 with multiple sclerosis. The CDR3 here is CSAQSGVPTTYEQYF. The CDR3 DNA follows: TGCAGTGCCCAGAGTGGGGTACCTACGACCTACGAGCAGTACTTC.